This entry lists 15 T cell receptor beta chains sequenced from one sample in a study of blood T cells in healthy people across ages. Sample-barcoded 5' priming and a J-beta primer mix drove a second PCR of 7 to 11 cycles. TCRdb re-analysed the 5' RACE reads in MiXCR, keeping a single row per CDR3 protein. The table lists about 1.1 million distinct CDR3 sequences, more than 30% of them singletons. The sequenced sample consisted of blood. Receptor source: a man younger than 35 in good health.

There are a few counts of this clonotype. This rearrangement joins TRBV12-3 or TRBV12-4 to TRBJ1-6; 7 bases align to TRBD1. With 5 bases clipped from V and 4 bases from J, the junction kept 5 bases outside the gene matches. This CDR3 comprises 15 residues. CDR3 nucleotides: TGTGCCAGCAGTGCACGACAGGGTTATAATTCACCCCTCCACTTT. Encoded protein: CASSARQGYNSPLHF.

This clonotype occurred many times. The rearrangement joins TRBV18 to TRBJ1-1; weak D call: TRBD1 (5 bases). The CDR3 sequence is 15 residues long. Trimming stripped 2 bases from V and 0 bases from J, with 10 bases between. Germline lookup yields CDR1 KGHSH and CDR2 LQKENI. CDR3 amino acids: CASSPSTELNTEAFF. The CDR3 nucleotides are TGTGCCAGCTCACCATCGACAGAGCTGAACACTGAAGCTTTCTTT. The whole variable domain, filled in from reference TRBV18 and TRBJ1-1, reads NAGVMQNPRHLVRRRGQEARLRCSPMKGHSHVYWYRQLPEEGLKFMVYLQKENIIDESGMPKERFSAEFPKEGPSILRIQQVVRGDSAAYFCASSPSTELNTEAFFGQGTRLTVV.

The chain has TRBV6-2 or TRBV6-3 and TRBJ1-1, with D perhaps matching TRBD1 (5 bases). Germline lookup yields CDR1 MNHEY and CDR2 SVGEGT. This CDR3 comprises 15 residues. Trimming removed 2 bases from V and 0 bases from J, with 10 bases in between. In nucleotides, the CDR3 is TGTGCCAGCAGTTACCACAGGACCATGAACACTGAAGCTTTCTTT. As protein: CASSYHRTMNTEAFF.

This clonotype showed up just a few times. The chain uses TRBV7-6 and TRBJ1-4; no reliable D call. V was clipped by 1 base and J by 5 bases, with 11 bases between them. The CDR3 length is 15 residues. Germline-derived CDR1 and CDR2 are SGHVS and FNYEAQ. The CDR3 is CASSLGGQLNEKLFF. CDR3 in DNA: TGTGCCAGCAGCTTAGGAGGCCAGTTAAATGAAAAACTGTTTTTT.

A word on this clonotype: A much larger clone sits a single nucleotide away, making a read error possible. The CDR3 sequence is CASSPLPGLDADTQYF. For the CDR3, the DNA is TGCGCCAGCAGCCCGCTCCCCGGGCTAGACGCAGATACGCAGTATTTT. The gene calls are TRBV4-3 and TRBJ2-3; no firm D call. The germline V gene has CDR1 LGHNA and CDR2 YSLEER. V lost 4 bases to trimming and J lost 4 bases, with 18 bases between them. The CDR3 covers 16 residues.

This clonotype was picked up many times. The chain joins TRBV6-5 to TRBJ2-3, with 9 bases identical to TRBD1. This CDR3 comprises 17 residues. Germline V gives CDR1 MNHEY, CDR2 SVGAGI. V lost 2 bases and J lost 0; bases outside the gene matches: 6. The CDR3 region is CASSYRDRAGSTDTQYF. Here the CDR3 DNA reads TGTGCCAGCAGTTACAGGGACAGGGCGGGGAGCACAGATACGCAGTATTTT.

The chain couples TRBV5-4 to TRBJ1-2; the D is unclear. The CDR3 runs to 13 residues. Germline CDR1 is SGHNT and CDR2 is YYREEE (reference sequence). V lost 0 bases and J lost 4, with 7 bases in between. The CDR3 region has the DNA TGTGCCAGCAGCTTGGACGCTGGCTATGGCTACACCTTC. The encoded protein is CASSLDAGYGYTF.

Worth noting for this clonotype: A read error is possible here, since a much larger clone lies one base away. V and J are TRBV7-9 and TRBJ2-1, with a possible D match to TRBD1 (6 bases). The CDR3 covers 15 residues. The ends were cut back, 5 bases at V and 4 bases at J, with 15 bases in the middle. Germline V gene sequence: CDR1 SEHNR, CDR2 FQNEAQ (reference sequence). Written as DNA, the CDR3 is TGTGCCAGCAGCGCATACGGGACACCTTACAATGAGCAGTTCTTC. Protein product: CASSAYGTPYNEQFF.

The chain uses TRBV12-3 or TRBV12-4 and TRBJ2-7, with TRBD2 as a possible D gene (6 bases). The CDR3 totals 14 residues. V dropped 7 bases and J dropped 2 bases, with 15 bases sitting between them. Written as DNA, the CDR3 is TGTGCCAGCACCAGACGGGAGAGAACCTACGAGCAGTACTTC. Amino acids: CASTRRERTYEQYF.

This clonotype came up many times. The chain links TRBV6-6 to TRBJ2-7; 9 positions agree with TRBD2. V was pared by 6 bases and J by 1 base, with 7 bases of the junction left unmatched. This CDR3 comprises 15 residues. The V gene's germline CDR1 is MNHNY and CDR2 SVGAGI (reference sequence). The DNA of the CDR3 is TGTGCCAGCAGGGCCGCAGCGGGGGGTTCCTACGAGCAGTACTTC. This gives the protein CASRAAAGGSYEQYF.

This sequence joins TRBV2 and TRBJ1-5; D uncertain. This CDR3 comprises 13 residues. Trimming removed 5 bases at V and 3 bases at J, with 8 bases between. Germline CDR1 is SNHLY and CDR2 is FYNNEI. The chain's CDR3 is CASSLDDNQPQHF. CDR3 in DNA: TGTGCCAGCAGTCTGGACGACAATCAGCCCCAGCATTTT.

The chain is built from TRBV5-6 and TRBJ2-2, with 9 bases matching TRBD2. CDR3 length: 16 amino acids. The J segment lost 4 bases and the V segment lost 3 bases, leaving 7 bases of the junction unmatched. CDR1 SGHDT and CDR2 YYEEEE come from the germline V gene. The DNA of the CDR3 is TGTGCCAGCAGCTCTCTAGCGGGGAGGAGCACCGGGGAGCTGTTTTTT. Protein product: CASSSLAGRSTGELFF. Drawing the rest from reference TRBV5-6 and TRBJ2-2, the complete variable domain is DAGVTQSPTHLIKTRGQQVTLRCSPKSGHDTVSWYQQALGQGPQFIFQYYEEEERQRGNFPDRFSGHQFPNYSSELNVNALLLGDSALYLCASSSLAGRSTGELFFGEGSRLTVL.

A few counts support this clonotype. This chain uses TRBV6-2 or TRBV6-3 with TRBJ2-6; no reliable D call. V was clipped by 7 bases and J by 1 base, with 11 bases between them. This CDR3 has 15 residues. Per germline, CDR1 MNHEY and CDR2 SVGEGT. The CDR3 loop reads CASTSLLSGANVLTF. The CDR3 bases are TGTGCCAGCACCTCCTTACTATCTGGGGCCAACGTCCTGACTTTC.

This clonotype turned up a few times. The chain couples TRBV20-1 to TRBJ1-2; 8 positions agree with TRBD1. Germline trimming cut 5 bases from V and 5 bases from J; bases unmatched to any gene: 16. Germline lookup yields CDR1 DFQATT and CDR2 SNEGSKA (reference sequence). This CDR3 is 16 amino acids long. CDR3 nucleotides: TGCAGTGCTCCTACCACCGGGACAGGATTTGCTTATGGCTACACCTTC. As protein: CSAPTTGTGFAYGYTF.

This clonotype occurred a few times. The gene calls are TRBV6-5 and TRBJ1-1, with TRBD1 as a possible D gene (5 bases). The germline CDR1 and CDR2 sequences are MNHEY and SVGAGI. V dropped 10 bases and J dropped 2 bases, with 17 bases sitting between them. CDR3 size: 14 residues. The CDR3 sequence: CATQNRLTNTEAFF. CDR3 sequence (DNA): TGTGCCACCCAGAACAGGTTGACCAACACTGAAGCTTTCTTT.